The present TCR beta chain was sequenced within a study of CD8+ T cells in alopecia areata. After isolation, RNA underwent reverse transcription to generate cDNA as the sequencing template. Sequencing was performed with immunoSEQ multiplex PCR; in TCRdb, only in-frame clones are kept and a portion is missing. The profile shows roughly 20,000 clones, around 67% of them singletons. In a group of 4 to 6 patients, CD4+ cells were sorted into CD25+CD127- cells. The CDR3 length is 13 residues. V shed 5 bases and J shed 11 bases, with 18 bases lying between them. Germline CDR1 PRHDT, CDR2 FYEKMQ (reference sequence).

The chain employs TRBV13 and TRBJ1-1, with D possibly TRBD1 on 5 matching bases. The sequencing sample was made of CD4+ Tregs sorted from blood. This receptor was taken from a human donor with alopecia areata. CDR3 DNA: TGTGCCAGCAGCAGCGAAAGGGGAGTCGGGGCTTTCTTT. Its translation is CASSSERGVGAFF. The full variable domain, its missing parts supplied by reference TRBV13 and TRBJ1-1, is AAGVIQSPRHLIKEKRETATLKCYPIPRHDTVYWYQQGPGQDPQFLISFYEKMQSDKGSIPDRFSAQQFSDYHSELNMSSLELGDSALYFCASSSERGVGAFFGQGTRLTVV.